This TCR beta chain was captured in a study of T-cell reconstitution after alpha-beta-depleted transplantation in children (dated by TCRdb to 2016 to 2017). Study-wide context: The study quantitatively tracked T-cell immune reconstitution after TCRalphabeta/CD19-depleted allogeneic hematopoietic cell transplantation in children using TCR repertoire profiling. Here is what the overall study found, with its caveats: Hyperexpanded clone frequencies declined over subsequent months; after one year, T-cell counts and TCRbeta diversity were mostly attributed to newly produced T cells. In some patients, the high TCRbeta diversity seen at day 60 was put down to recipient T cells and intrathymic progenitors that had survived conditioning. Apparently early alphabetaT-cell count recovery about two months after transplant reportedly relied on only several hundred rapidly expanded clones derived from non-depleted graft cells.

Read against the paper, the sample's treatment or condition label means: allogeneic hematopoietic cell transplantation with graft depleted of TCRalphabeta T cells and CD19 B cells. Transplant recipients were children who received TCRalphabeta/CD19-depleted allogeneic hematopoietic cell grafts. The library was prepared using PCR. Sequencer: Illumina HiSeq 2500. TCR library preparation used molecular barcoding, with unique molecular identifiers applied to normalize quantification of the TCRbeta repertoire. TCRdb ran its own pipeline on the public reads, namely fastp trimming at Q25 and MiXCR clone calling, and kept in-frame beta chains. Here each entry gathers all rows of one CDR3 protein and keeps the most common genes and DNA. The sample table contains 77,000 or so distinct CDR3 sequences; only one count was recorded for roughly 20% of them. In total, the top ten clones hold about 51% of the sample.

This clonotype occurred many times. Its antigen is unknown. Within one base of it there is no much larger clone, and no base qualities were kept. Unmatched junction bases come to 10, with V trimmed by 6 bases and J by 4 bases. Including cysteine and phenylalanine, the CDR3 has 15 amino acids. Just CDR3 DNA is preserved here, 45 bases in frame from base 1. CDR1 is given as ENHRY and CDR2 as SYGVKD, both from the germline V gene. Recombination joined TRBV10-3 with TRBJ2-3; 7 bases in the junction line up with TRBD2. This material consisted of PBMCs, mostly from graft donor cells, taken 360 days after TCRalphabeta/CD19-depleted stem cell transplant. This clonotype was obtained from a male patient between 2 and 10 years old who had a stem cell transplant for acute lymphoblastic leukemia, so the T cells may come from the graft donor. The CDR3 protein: CAISLTSVNADTQYF. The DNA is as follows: TGTGCCATCAGCTTAACTAGCGTTAACGCAGATACGCAGTATTTT.